Listed below are T cell receptor beta chains from one sample, sequenced in a study of resident and recirculating memory T cells in vitiligo. TCRdb's table, derived via immunoSEQ multiplex PCR, lists solely in-frame clones and lacks some. The profile shows 75,000 to 95,000 clones, around 92% of them singletons. The sequenced sample consisted of blood. Receptors originate from a male donor with vitiligo. CDR3s include the opening cysteine and the closing phenylalanine or tryptophan. The order of the fields is V gene, J gene, D gene, clone size, CDR3 protein, CDR3 DNA. A D gene is named only where the DNA matches it firmly. For some rows the clone size is stated as once, few or many, or as a class when expanded; others skip it.

v_call: TRBV15
j_call: TRBJ2-1
d_call: TRBD2
clone_size: .
cdr3_aa: CATSTPSWVAGQFF
cdr3_nt: TGTGCCACCAGCACCCCCTCGTGGGTAGCGGGACAGTTCTTC

v_call: TRBV27
j_call: TRBJ1-5
d_call: TRBD1
clone_size: .
cdr3_aa: CASSTLGDRDNQPQHF
cdr3_nt: TGTGCCAGCAGTACCCTGGGTGACAGGGACAATCAGCCCCAGCATTTT

v_call: TRBV27
j_call: TRBJ2-2
d_call: TRBD2
clone_size: .
cdr3_aa: CASRSQAGNTGELFF
cdr3_nt: TGTGCCAGCAGATCGCAAGCGGGAAACACCGGGGAGCTGTTTTTT

v_call: TRBV5-1
j_call: TRBJ2-7
d_call: .
clone_size: once
cdr3_aa: CASSPSRGHYEQYF
cdr3_nt: TGCGCCAGCAGCCCCTCTAGAGGTCACTACGAGCAGTACTTC

v_call: TRBV11-3
j_call: TRBJ1-1
d_call: .
clone_size: .
cdr3_aa: CASSLDIPVKNTEAFF
cdr3_nt: TGTGCCAGCAGCTTAGATATCCCTGTTAAGAACACTGAAGCTTTCTTT

v_call: TRBV27
j_call: TRBJ2-7
d_call: .
clone_size: .
cdr3_aa: CASSFSREIYEQYF
cdr3_nt: TGTGCCAGCAGTTTCTCCCGGGAGATCTACGAGCAGTACTTC

v_call: TRBV7-3
j_call: TRBJ2-1
d_call: .
clone_size: .
cdr3_aa: CASSSTQYNEQFF
cdr3_nt: TGTGCCAGCAGCAGCACACAGTACAATGAGCAGTTCTTC

v_call: TRBV28
j_call: TRBJ2-3
d_call: .
clone_size: .
cdr3_aa: CASSFYSSTDTQYF
cdr3_nt: TGTGCCAGCAGTTTTTACTCGAGCACAGATACGCAGTATTTT

v_call: TRBV6-5
j_call: TRBJ1-2
d_call: TRBD1
clone_size: .
cdr3_aa: CASSYGYPGQGDGYTF
cdr3_nt: TGTGCCAGCAGTTACGGCTATCCGGGACAGGGGGATGGCTACACCTTC

v_call: TRBV9
j_call: TRBJ2-7
d_call: TRBD1
clone_size: .
cdr3_aa: CASSAQRDRGYEQYF
cdr3_nt: TGTGCCAGCAGCGCTCAGCGGGACAGGGGGTACGAGCAGTACTTC

v_call: TRBV7-6
j_call: TRBJ2-7
d_call: TRBD1
clone_size: .
cdr3_aa: CASSQQGAGNEQYF
cdr3_nt: TGTGCCAGCAGCCAACAGGGGGCGGGTAACGAGCAGTACTTC

v_call: TRBV5-4
j_call: TRBJ1-2
d_call: .
clone_size: .
cdr3_aa: CASSLGPDSNYGYTF
cdr3_nt: TGTGCCAGCAGCTTGGGGCCGGACAGCAACTATGGCTACACCTTC

v_call: TRBV28
j_call: TRBJ2-2
d_call: .
clone_size: .
cdr3_aa: CASSFPGPGELFF
cdr3_nt: TGTGCCAGCAGTTTCCCAGGGCCCGGGGAGCTGTTTTTT

v_call: TRBV28
j_call: TRBJ1-1
d_call: TRBD1
clone_size: once
cdr3_aa: CASSSPVRQGDGTEAFF
cdr3_nt: TGTGCCAGCAGTTCCCCCGTTAGACAGGGGGATGGCACTGAAGCTTTCTTT

v_call: TRBV7-2
j_call: TRBJ2-7
d_call: .
clone_size: few
cdr3_aa: CASSYNYYEQYF
cdr3_nt: TGTGCCAGCAGCTACAACTACTACGAGCAGTACTTC

v_call: TRBV11-1
j_call: TRBJ2-1
d_call: .
clone_size: .
cdr3_aa: CASSGQYEQFF
cdr3_nt: TGTGCCAGCAGCGGGCAATATGAGCAGTTCTTC